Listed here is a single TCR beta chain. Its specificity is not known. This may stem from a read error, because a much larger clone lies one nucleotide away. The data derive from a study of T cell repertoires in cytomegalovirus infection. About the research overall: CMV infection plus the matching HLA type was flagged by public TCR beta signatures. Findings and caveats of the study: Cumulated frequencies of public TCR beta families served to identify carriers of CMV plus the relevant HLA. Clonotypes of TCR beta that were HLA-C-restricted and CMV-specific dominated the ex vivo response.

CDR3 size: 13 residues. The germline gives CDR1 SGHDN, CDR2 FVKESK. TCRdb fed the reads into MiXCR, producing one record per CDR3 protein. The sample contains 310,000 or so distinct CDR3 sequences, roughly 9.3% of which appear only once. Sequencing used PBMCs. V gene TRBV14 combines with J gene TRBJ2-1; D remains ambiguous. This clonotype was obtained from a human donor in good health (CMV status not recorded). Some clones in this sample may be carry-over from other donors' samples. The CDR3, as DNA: TGTACCAGCAGCCAAGGGCTGGGGTTTGAGCAGTTCTTC. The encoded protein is CTSSQGLGFEQFF.